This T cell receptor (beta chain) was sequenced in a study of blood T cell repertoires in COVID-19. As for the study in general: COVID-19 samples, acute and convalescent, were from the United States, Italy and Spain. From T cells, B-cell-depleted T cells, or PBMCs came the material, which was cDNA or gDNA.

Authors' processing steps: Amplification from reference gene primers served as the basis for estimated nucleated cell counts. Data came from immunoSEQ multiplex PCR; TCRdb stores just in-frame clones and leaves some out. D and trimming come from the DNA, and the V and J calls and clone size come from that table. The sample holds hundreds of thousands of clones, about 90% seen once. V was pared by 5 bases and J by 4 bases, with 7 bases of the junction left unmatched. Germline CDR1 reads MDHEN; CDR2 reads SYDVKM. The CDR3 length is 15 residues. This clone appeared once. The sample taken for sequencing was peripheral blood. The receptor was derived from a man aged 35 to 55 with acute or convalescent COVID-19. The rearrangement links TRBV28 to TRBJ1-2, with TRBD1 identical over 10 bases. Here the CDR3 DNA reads TGTGCCAGCAGTCTCCGGGACAGGGGCCTCTATGGCTACACCTTC. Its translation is CASSLRDRGLYGYTF.